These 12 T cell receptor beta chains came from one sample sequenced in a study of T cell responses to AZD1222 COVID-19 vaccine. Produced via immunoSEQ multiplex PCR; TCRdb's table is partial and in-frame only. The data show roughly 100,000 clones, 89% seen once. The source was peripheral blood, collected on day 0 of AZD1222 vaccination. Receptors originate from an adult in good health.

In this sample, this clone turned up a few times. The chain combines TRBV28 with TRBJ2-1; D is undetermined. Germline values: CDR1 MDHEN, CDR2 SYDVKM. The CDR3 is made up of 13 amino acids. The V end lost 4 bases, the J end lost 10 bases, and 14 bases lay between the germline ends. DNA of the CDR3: TGTGCCAGCAGTTCTAGGATTACCTCAGAGCAGTTCTTC. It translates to CASSSRITSEQFF.

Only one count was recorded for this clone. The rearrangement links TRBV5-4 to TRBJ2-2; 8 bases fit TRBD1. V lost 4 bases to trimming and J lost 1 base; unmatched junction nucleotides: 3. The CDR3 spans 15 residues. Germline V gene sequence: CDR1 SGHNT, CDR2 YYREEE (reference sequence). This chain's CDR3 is CASSPGTGNTGELFF. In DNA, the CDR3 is TGTGCCAGCAGCCCAGGGACAGGGAACACCGGGGAGCTGTTTTTT.

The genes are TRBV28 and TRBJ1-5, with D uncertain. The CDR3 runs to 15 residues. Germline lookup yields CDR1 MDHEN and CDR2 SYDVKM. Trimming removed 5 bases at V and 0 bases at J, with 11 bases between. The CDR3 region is CASSKQYYSNQPQHF. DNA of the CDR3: TGTGCCAGCAGTAAGCAGTACTATAGCAATCAGCCCCAGCATTTT.

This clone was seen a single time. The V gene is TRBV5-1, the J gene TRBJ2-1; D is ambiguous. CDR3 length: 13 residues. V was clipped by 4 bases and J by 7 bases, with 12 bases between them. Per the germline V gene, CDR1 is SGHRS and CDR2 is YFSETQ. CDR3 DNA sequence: TGCGCCAGCAGCACCCGAGCAGGAAATGAGCAGTTCTTC. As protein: CASSTRAGNEQFF.

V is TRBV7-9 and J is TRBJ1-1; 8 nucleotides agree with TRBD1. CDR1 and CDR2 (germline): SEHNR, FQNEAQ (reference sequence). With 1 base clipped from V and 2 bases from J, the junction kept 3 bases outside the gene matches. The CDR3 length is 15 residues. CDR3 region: CASSLVQGANTEAFF. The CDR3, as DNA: TGTGCCAGCAGCTTAGTCCAGGGGGCTAACACTGAAGCTTTCTTT.

CDR3 nucleotides: TGTGCCAGCAGTTACTCCCAGGGGTCGTCTTTCTTT. It translates to CASSYSQGSSFF. The chain uses TRBV6-5 and TRBJ1-1; tentative D call: TRBD1 (6 bases). Germline-derived CDR1 and CDR2 are MNHEY and SVGAGI. The CDR3 loop spans 12 amino acids. Trimming shortened V by 0 bases and J by 12 bases, and 11 bases separated the two germline ends.

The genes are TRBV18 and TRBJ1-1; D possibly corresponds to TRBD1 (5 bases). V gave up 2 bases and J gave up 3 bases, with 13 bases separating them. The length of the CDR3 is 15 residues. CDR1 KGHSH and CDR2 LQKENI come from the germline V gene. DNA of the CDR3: TGTGCCAGCTCACCAGTCGGGGGATCGGACACTGAAGCTTTCTTT. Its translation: CASSPVGGSDTEAFF.

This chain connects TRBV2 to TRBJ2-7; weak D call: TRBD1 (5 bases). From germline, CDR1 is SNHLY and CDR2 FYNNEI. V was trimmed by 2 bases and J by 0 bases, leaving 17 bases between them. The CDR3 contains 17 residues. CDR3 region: CASSEQPGISGSYEQYF. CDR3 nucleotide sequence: TGTGCCAGCAGTGAACAGCCAGGGATATCGGGCTCCTACGAGCAGTACTTC.

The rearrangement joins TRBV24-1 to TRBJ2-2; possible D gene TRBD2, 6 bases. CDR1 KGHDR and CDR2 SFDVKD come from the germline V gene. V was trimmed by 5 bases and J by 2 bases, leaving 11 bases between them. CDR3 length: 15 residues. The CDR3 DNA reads TGTGCCACCAGTGCGGCCGGGGGAAACACCGGGGAGCTGTTTTTT. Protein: CATSAAGGNTGELFF.

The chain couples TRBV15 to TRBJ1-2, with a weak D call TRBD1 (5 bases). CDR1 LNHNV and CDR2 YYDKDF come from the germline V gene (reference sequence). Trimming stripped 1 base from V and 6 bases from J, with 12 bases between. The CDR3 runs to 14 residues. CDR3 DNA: TGTGCCACCAGCAGAGGGGGGTCCAATAATGGCTACACCTTC. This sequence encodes CATSRGGSNNGYTF.

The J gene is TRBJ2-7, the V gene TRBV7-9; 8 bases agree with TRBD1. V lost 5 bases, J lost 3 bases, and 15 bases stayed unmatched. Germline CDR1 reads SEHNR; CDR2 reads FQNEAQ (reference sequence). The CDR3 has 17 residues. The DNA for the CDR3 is TGTGCCAGCAGCCCGAACCTTGGACAGGGAGGTTACTACGAGCAGTACTTC. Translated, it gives CASSPNLGQGGYYEQYF.

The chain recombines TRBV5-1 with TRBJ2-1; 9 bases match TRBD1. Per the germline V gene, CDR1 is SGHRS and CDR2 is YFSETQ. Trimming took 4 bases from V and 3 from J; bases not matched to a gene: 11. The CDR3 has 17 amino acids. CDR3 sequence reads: CASSPSNRDRVYNEQFF. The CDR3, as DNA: TGCGCCAGCAGCCCCTCTAACCGGGACAGGGTCTACAATGAGCAGTTCTTC.